A selection of T cell receptor beta chains follows, all from one sample in a study of T cells in Graves' hyperthyroidism and ophthalmopathy. TCRdb processed the multiplex PCR reads anew with MiXCR; each CDR3 protein has one entry. The data hold approximately 870,000 distinct CDR3 sequences, with over 35% observed a single time. Sequencing was carried out using blood. These receptors originate from a man aged 18-30 years with Graves' hyperthyroidism. CDR3s include the opening cysteine and the closing phenylalanine or tryptophan. A D gene is named only where the DNA matches it firmly. Only part of the rows carry a size: once, few, many, or a class if the clone is expanded.

d_gene: NA; v_gene: TRBV20-1; j_gene: TRBJ1-2; abundance: few; CDR3aa: CSAIVPRNYGYTF; CDR3nt: TGCAGTGCAATCGTCCCCCGTAACTATGGCTACACCTTC
d_gene: NA; v_gene: TRBV7-9; j_gene: TRBJ1-6; abundance: few; CDR3aa: CASRALGGSNSPLHF; CDR3nt: TGCGCCAGCCGCGCTCTTGGGGGCTCTAATTCACCCCTCCACTTT
d_gene: NA; v_gene: TRBV2; j_gene: TRBJ2-7; abundance: few; CDR3aa: CASRPRGGSYEQYF; CDR3nt: TGTGCCAGCAGGCCCAGGGGGGGATCCTACGAGCAGTACTTC
d_gene: TRBD1; v_gene: TRBV19; j_gene: TRBJ1-5; abundance: once; CDR3aa: CASSIGTVNQPQHF; CDR3nt: TGTGCCAGTAGTATCGGGACAGTCAATCAGCCCCAGCATTTT
d_gene: TRBD1; v_gene: TRBV7-2; j_gene: TRBJ2-7; abundance: many; CDR3aa: CASSLAGTEAYEQYF; CDR3nt: TGTGCCAGCAGCTTAGCAGGGACAGAAGCCTACGAGCAGTACTTC
d_gene: NA; v_gene: TRBV7-9; j_gene: TRBJ2-5; abundance: few; CDR3aa: CASSPPRDTGETQYF; CDR3nt: TGTGCCAGCAGTCCCCCCCGGGATACAGGAGAGACCCAGTACTTC
d_gene: NA; v_gene: TRBV29-1; j_gene: TRBJ1-5; abundance: NA; CDR3aa: CSVEGGHEYDQPQHF; CDR3nt: TGCAGCGTTGAGGGGGGACACGAGTACGATCAGCCCCAGCATTTT
d_gene: NA; v_gene: TRBV19; j_gene: TRBJ1-5; abundance: NA; CDR3aa: CANSITGFGNQPQHF; CDR3nt: TGTGCCAATAGTATAACCGGTTTTGGAAATCAGCCCCAGCATTTT
d_gene: NA; v_gene: TRBV29-1; j_gene: TRBJ2-5; abundance: NA; CDR3aa: CSVGVGGETQYF; CDR3nt: TGCAGCGTTGGAGTGGGAGGAGAGACCCAGTACTTC
d_gene: NA; v_gene: TRBV25-1; j_gene: TRBJ1-2; abundance: NA; CDR3aa: CASSAINYGYTF; CDR3nt: TGTGCCAGCAGTGCAATTAACTATGGCTACACCTTC
d_gene: NA; v_gene: TRBV15; j_gene: TRBJ1-4; abundance: NA; CDR3aa: CATSSLGHATNEKLFF; CDR3nt: TGTGCCACCAGCAGCTTGGGGCATGCAACTAATGAAAAACTGTTTTTT
d_gene: TRBD2; v_gene: TRBV9; j_gene: TRBJ2-7; abundance: once; CDR3aa: CASSVAGADEQYF; CDR3nt: TGTGCCAGCAGCGTTGCGGGAGCGGATGAGCAGTACTTC
d_gene: NA; v_gene: TRBV29-1; j_gene: TRBJ2-1; abundance: NA; CDR3aa: CSYDRDNEQFF; CDR3nt: TGCAGCTACGACAGAGACAATGAGCAGTTCTTC
d_gene: NA; v_gene: TRBV4-2; j_gene: TRBJ1-5; abundance: few; CDR3aa: CASSQEVGATQHF; CDR3nt: TGTGCCAGCAGCCAAGAGGTTGGGGCTACCCAGCATTTT
d_gene: TRBD1; v_gene: TRBV10-3; j_gene: TRBJ1-5; abundance: NA; CDR3aa: CATGTGQPQPQHF; CDR3nt: TGTGCCACCGGGACAGGGCAGCCTCAGCCCCAGCATTTT
d_gene: TRBD1; v_gene: TRBV24-1; j_gene: TRBJ2-5; abundance: many; CDR3aa: CATSDPGTGEETQYF; CDR3nt: TGTGCCACCAGTGACCCCGGGACAGGAGAAGAGACCCAGTACTTC
d_gene: NA; v_gene: TRBV2; j_gene: TRBJ1-1; abundance: NA; CDR3aa: CASSASFLGEAFF; CDR3nt: TGTGCCAGCAGTGCGAGTTTTTTGGGTGAGGCTTTCTTT
d_gene: NA; v_gene: TRBV5-1; j_gene: TRBJ2-5; abundance: NA; CDR3aa: CASSLALQGSEKGETQYF; CDR3nt: TGCGCCAGCAGCTTGGCACTACAGGGATCGGAAAAAGGAGAGACCCAGTACTTC
d_gene: NA; v_gene: TRBV3-1; j_gene: TRBJ1-5; abundance: few; CDR3aa: CASSVARIWPQHF; CDR3nt: TGTGCCAGCAGTGTCGCACGGATATGGCCCCAGCATTTT
d_gene: NA; v_gene: TRBV20-1; j_gene: TRBJ2-7; abundance: NA; CDR3aa: CSARDWVSGEQYF; CDR3nt: TGCAGTGCTAGAGATTGGGTGTCGGGTGAGCAGTACTTC